This TCR beta chain appears in the sequencing data of a study of T cell responses to AZD1222 COVID-19 vaccine (dated by TCRdb to 2020 to 2022). General notes on the study: AZD1222 recipients with second doses at about 4 weeks or about 12 weeks were pooled, because spike-specific TCR depth and breadth did not differ between schedules. A total of under 250 trial participants underwent TCR sequencing, of whom 207 had received two doses of AZD1222 and roughly 26 had received two doses of the MenACWY control vaccine. Trial participants were enrolled into age subgroups of 18-55, 56-69 and 70-plus years, which contained about 160, 30 and 59 TCR-sequenced participants, respectively. Overall results and qualifications from the work: Because no day 14 peak-response samples were available, the repertoires could be characterized only after the peak T cell response. Conclusions about previously exposed vaccinees were limited because only 5 or 6 AZD1222 recipients were SARS-CoV-2 seropositive at baseline. Reportedly, close to half of the unique spike-specific TCRs recognized epitopes lying outside the regions that are mutated in the B.1.351 and B.1.1.7 variants. Participants were mostly white British, with more females than males. The authors suggested clonal diversity may have been underestimated. The 56-69-year group was small, and its depth increase did not reach significance, likely because of low power. A significant rise in spike-specific TCR breadth and depth was observed after two AZD1222 doses relative to day 0 and relative to MenACWY recipients. Vaccine-associated CD4 TCRs spanned the whole spike protein, with dominant responses in regions 160-218 and 743-854.

The time point label here, explained by the study, means: baseline before first vaccination. Samples from vaccinated people were obtained from the UK trials COV001 and COV002, which included a single-blind randomized controlled phase 2/3 trial of AZD1222 (ChAdOx1 nCoV-19) in healthy adults. For TCRbeta chain sequencing, PBMC samples from trial participants were taken at day 0 and at day 28 after the second dose. The CDR3 regions of human TCRbeta chains were analyzed by immunosequencing. The published analysis was carried out like this. TCRs in the repertoires were matched against a reference library of SARS-CoV-2-specific TCRs that had been generated with the MIRA antigen-specificity platform. Breadth was defined as the fraction of unique TCRs that were SARS-CoV-2-associated, and depth was defined as the fraction of total T cells that were SARS-CoV-2-associated. Each spike-specific TCR was assigned to its reactive spike region and to a CD4 or CD8 class using the MIRA data. Log10-transformed breadth and depth values were compared by one-way ANOVA with Sidak's multiple comparisons tests. TCRdb obtained this table from immuneACCESS and retained in-frame rearrangements with V and J assigned. These tables miss some clones; where compared with another copy, unresolved V genes account for less than half of the shortfall, and the remainder is unexplained. The DNA was the basis for D and trimming; V, J and clone size are from that table. This sample comprises about 73,000 clones, about 87% of them detected only once. The biggest ten clones account for 15% to 20% of the sample.

Concerning this clone: The antigen it binds to is not known. Base qualities are missing; no much larger clone stands one base away.

This specimen was peripheral blood, taken on day 0 of AZD1222 vaccination. This TCR was recovered from an adult in good health.

The CDR3 protein is CASSLVAGGGQETQYF. The nucleotide sequence is given as TGTGCCAGCAGCTTGGTAGCGGGTGGGGGCCAAGAGACCCAGTACTTC. The chain couples TRBV5-4 to TRBJ2-5; 7 bases in the junction line up with TRBD2. The CDR3 goes from the cysteine to the phenylalanine over 16 residues. Of all the DNA, just the CDR3 is kept, 48 bases in frame from base 1. The germline V end is reduced by 0 bases and the J end by 1 base; junction bases left unmatched: 6. The germline V gene (reference sequence) sets CDR1 to SGHNT and CDR2 to YYREEE.